This T cell receptor (beta chain) is from a study of blood T cell repertoires in COVID-19. Germline loops: CDR1 MGHRA, CDR2 YSYEKL. The CDR3 runs to 16 residues. V lost 0 bases, J lost 4 bases, and 15 bases lay in between. Authors' processing steps: Estimation of nucleated cell counts relied on the amplification of reference gene primers. Measured with immunoSEQ multiplex PCR; TCRdb has only the in-frame clones, and not every one. V, J and clone size are taken as reported in that table, and D and trimming were inferred from the DNA itself. The sample has about 120,000 clones; around four fifths are singletons. Only a few counts were recorded for this clone.

Sequences were obtained from peripheral blood. The J gene is TRBJ1-2, the V gene TRBV4-1; D gene unclear. This receptor was identified in a man aged 30 to 39 with acute or convalescent COVID-19. DNA of the CDR3: TGCGCCAGCAGCCAAGATAACGTTCTTAGTGTCTATGGCTACACCTTC. As protein: CASSQDNVLSVYGYTF.